The present T cell receptor (beta chain) was sequenced within a study of shared clonotypes between healthy human individuals. The authors' processing: Junction-only sequences without quality scores were provided by ImmunoSEQ, so filtering was different. Method: immunoSEQ multiplex PCR; TCRdb's copy keeps in-frame clones and lacks some. Clone size and the V and J calls come from that table; the DNA yielded D and trimming. The data show about 79,000 clones, with about 65% seen just once and just over 50% held by the top ten. CDR3 length: 12 residues. CDR1 and CDR2 from the germline V gene are SGDLS and YYNGEE. The V gene lost 7 bases and the J gene lost 8 bases, with 13 bases spanning the gap.

The chain employs TRBV9 and TRBJ2-1; perhaps D is TRBD1 or TRBD2 (5 bases each). Sequencing was done on a sample of memory CD8+ T cells sorted from blood. Regarding subset: CD45RO+ cells pooled with CCR7-negative TemRA cells. The clonotype originates from a man younger than 40 in good health. The CDR3 bases are TGTGCCAGCGAGGGGTTGGGCCATGAGCAGTTCTTC. Translation gives CASEGLGHEQFF.